One T cell receptor beta chain is described in this entry. This clonotype has just a few counts. Its recognized antigen is unknown. No much larger clone is present one base from it, and per-base qualities are unavailable. This entry is derived from a study of CD8 T cells in ankylosing spondylitis (dated by TCRdb to the late 2010s). The study in broad terms: The study set out to find disease-linked TCR variants by profiling T cell receptor beta repertoires in ankylosing spondylitis patients and healthy donors. The full study cohort was made up of about 24 ankylosing spondylitis patients and around 100 healthy donors. Peripheral blood samples were taken, and synovial fluid was additionally collected from ankylosing spondylitis patients. The investigation overall reported the following: Significant enrichment of the disease-linked clones was reported in matched synovial fluid samples from ankylosing spondylitis patients. The disease-linked clones had a CD8+ phenotype and were found at relatively low frequencies in peripheral blood. A TCR beta motif made up of several highly homologous amino acid variants appeared to be characteristic of blood from ankylosing spondylitis patients. Some TCR beta motif variants had previously been reported in synovial fluid and blood of reactive arthritis patients, which suggested common disease-initiation mechanisms.

CDR1 and CDR2 (SGHDT, YYEEEE) derive from the germline V gene. Inclusive of the bounding cysteine and phenylalanine, the CDR3 is 15 residues long. The CDR3 DNA has 45 bases and is translated from base 1. V loses 4 bases at its end and J loses 5 bases; junction bases beyond the gene matches: 7. This sample was sequenced with an Illumina HiSeq 2500. TCR beta libraries were prepared by quantitative 5'-RACE with molecular barcodes. From the authors' description of their analysis: Disease-linked TCR variants were identified with a new computational method built on a probabilistic model of VDJ rearrangement. TCRdb reran the public reads through fastp at Q25 and MiXCR, keeping productive beta chains. Rows are unified per CDR3 protein, each entry keeping the most common DNA and genes. TCRdb assigned the V and J calls; the authors' analysis was not used. This sample holds around 770,000 distinct CDR3 sequences; about 20% were observed only once. The top ten constitute under 20% of the sample.

The chain links TRBV5-6 with TRBJ1-5; 9 central nucleotides agree with TRBD1. Sequencing was carried out using blood, either unsorted or a sorted T cell fraction (not recorded which). This clonotype originated in a male donor with ankylosing spondylitis. The CDR3 loop reads CASSLRDRVDQPQHF. In nucleotides, the sequence is TGTGCCAGCAGCCTCCGGGACAGGGTTGATCAGCCCCAGCATTTT.